Described below is a single TCR beta chain sequence and its context. Libraries were prepared by immunoSEQ multiplex PCR; TCRdb keeps only in-frame clonotypes and omits some of them. The sample shows almost 40,000 clones, 80% to 90% of them seen only once. The entry originates in a study of T cells in localized non-small cell lung cancer. This receptor was taken from a male donor at least 60 years old with stage II lung adenocarcinoma. The sequencing used peripheral blood mononuclear cells, collected before any cancer treatment.

CDR3 sequence (DNA): TGTGCCAGCAGAAACTGGTCGGGCCTCGGGGGCGCTTTCTTT. Residues: CASRNWSGLGGAFF. The chain is built from TRBV6-5 and TRBJ1-1; TRBD1 might be the D (6 bases). This CDR3 spans 14 amino acids. CDR1 and CDR2 (germline): MNHEY, SVGAGI. The germline V and J ends were trimmed by 6 bases and 11 bases, with 22 bases remaining between them.